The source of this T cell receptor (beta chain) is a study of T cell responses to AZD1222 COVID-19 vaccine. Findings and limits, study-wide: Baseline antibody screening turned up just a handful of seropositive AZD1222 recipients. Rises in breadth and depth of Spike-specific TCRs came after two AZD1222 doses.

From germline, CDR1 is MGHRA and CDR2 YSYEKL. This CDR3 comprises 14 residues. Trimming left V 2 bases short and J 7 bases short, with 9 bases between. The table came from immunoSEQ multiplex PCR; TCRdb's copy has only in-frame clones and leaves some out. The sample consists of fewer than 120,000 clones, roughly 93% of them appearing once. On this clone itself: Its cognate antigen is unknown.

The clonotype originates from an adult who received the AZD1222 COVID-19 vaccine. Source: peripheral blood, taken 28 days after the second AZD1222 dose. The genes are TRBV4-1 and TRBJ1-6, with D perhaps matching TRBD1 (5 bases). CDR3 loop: CASSQPGLNSPLHF. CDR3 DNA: TGCGCCAGCAGCCAACCAGGGTTGAATTCACCCCTCCACTTT.